This TCR beta chain is from a study of blood T cell repertoires in COVID-19. Study-wide context: Samples of COVID-19 (acute and convalescent) were obtained from the United States, Italy and Spain. PBMCs, B-cell-depleted T cells, or T cells provided the cDNA or gDNA that made up the material.

Authors' methods: Nucleated cell counts were estimated from reference gene primer amplification. This table comes from immunoSEQ multiplex PCR, and its TCRdb copy is limited to in-frame clones, with some not included. D and trimming come from the DNA, and the V and J calls and clone size come from that table. The table has 300,000 or so clones, 83% seen once. The CDR3 consists of 14 residues. Trimming shortened V by 0 bases and J by 7 bases, and 12 bases separated the two germline ends. Germline assignment: CDR1 LGHDT and CDR2 YNNKEL (reference sequence). The specimen sequenced was peripheral blood. This sequence was found in a woman between 45 and 65 years old with acute or convalescent COVID-19. V gene TRBV3-1 (or the pseudogene TRBV3-2) combines with J gene TRBJ2-5; no clear D. This CDR3 reads CASSQDSTPGTQYF. CDR3 nucleotide sequence: TGTGCCAGCAGCCAAGATTCTACGCCCGGGACCCAGTACTTC.